The next 25 T cell receptor beta chains were all read from a single sample in a study of identical twins. Each CDR3 protein is one row after TCRdb ran MiXCR on the 5' RACE reads. Seen here are around 550,000 distinct CDR3 sequences, roughly 15% observed once, and the top ten hold roughly 0.42%. A further study also used this sample, focusing on yellow fever vaccine responses in identical twins.

Sample: CD4+ T cells sorted from blood. These receptors were taken from a woman between 18 and 30 years old in good health.

The chain has TRBV5-1 and TRBJ2-5; possible D gene TRBD1, 6 bases. Trimming removed 0 bases from V and 4 bases from J, with 13 bases in between. The CDR3 length is 15 residues. Germline CDR1 is SGHRS and CDR2 is YFSETQ. The CDR3 region is CASSLAPTGTETQYF. CDR3 bases: TGCGCCAGCAGCTTGGCACCTACAGGGACAGAGACCCAGTACTTC.

The genes are TRBV21-1 and TRBJ2-6; TRBD1 is the table's D call and was not checked against the DNA. TRBV21-1 is flagged as a pseudogene. The CDR3 totals 18 residues. The CDR3 reads CASSNEDTRSVGANVLTF. In nucleotides, the CDR3 is TGTGCCAGCAGCAATGAGGACACTAGGTCAGTGGGGGCCAACGTCCTGACTTTC.

This clonotype came up a few times. The chain uses TRBV9 and TRBJ2-3, with D perhaps matching TRBD1 (5 bases). This CDR3 comprises 18 residues. Germline V gene lookup returns CDR1 SGDLS and CDR2 YYNGEE. Trimming took 3 bases from V and 0 from J, leaving 20 bases between them. CDR3 protein: CASSATSTEATSTDTQYF. CDR3 DNA: TGTGCCAGCAGCGCCACTTCGACAGAGGCGACTAGCACAGATACGCAGTATTTT.

In this sample, this clonotype turned up a few times. This chain connects TRBV11-1 to TRBJ2-1; 12 nucleotides align to TRBD2. This CDR3 is built from 19 residues. Per germline, CDR1 SGHAT and CDR2 FQDESV (reference sequence). J gave up 0 bases and V 5 bases, and 11 bases lay outside the gene matches. The CDR3 DNA follows: TGTGCCAGCAGCGCCTCCGGACTAGCGGGATTAAGCTCCTACAATGAGCAGTTCTTC. Protein: CASSASGLAGLSSYNEQFF.

This chain connects TRBV24-1 to TRBJ2-2; D possibly matches TRBD1 or TRBD2 (5 bases each). Germline V gene sequence: CDR1 KGHDR, CDR2 SFDVKD. Trimming pared 3 bases from V and 5 bases from J, leaving 12 bases between. This CDR3 contains 15 residues. The CDR3 protein is CATSDAGTGTGELFF. The CDR3 DNA reads TGTGCCACCAGTGATGCCGGGACGGGGACCGGGGAGCTGTTTTTT.

This clonotype has only a few counts. The J gene is TRBJ2-1, the V gene TRBV24-1; TRBD2 matches at 8 bases. V dropped 7 bases and J dropped 8; count of bases not matched to a gene: 6. In germline, CDR1 is KGHDR, CDR2 SFDVKD. This CDR3 has 13 residues. In DNA, the CDR3 is TGTGCCACCAGCGGGAGGGGGGTCGATGAGCAGTTCTTC. Translation: CATSGRGVDEQFF.

This rearrangement joins TRBV20-1 to TRBJ2-3; tentatively, D is TRBD2 (5 bases). The V and J ends lost 5 bases and 3 bases respectively, with 15 bases between them. CDR1 and CDR2 (germline): DFQATT, SNEGSKA (reference sequence). The CDR3 is 14 residues long. This chain's CDR3 is CSAPQRASTDTQYF. The DNA of the CDR3 is TGCAGTGCTCCCCAGAGGGCCTCGACAGATACGCAGTATTTT.

The V and J genes are TRBV10-3 and TRBJ2-7; D may be TRBD1 or TRBD2 (6 bases each). CDR3 size: 15 residues. Per the germline V gene, CDR1 is ENHRY and CDR2 is SYGVKD. With 5 bases removed from V and 0 bases from J, the gap between germline ends came to 14 bases. For the CDR3, the DNA is TGTGCCATCAGTCTGGGGGGCACCAGCTCCTACGAGCAGTACGTC. As protein: CAISLGGTSSYEQYV.

J is TRBJ2-7 and V is TRBV2; D gene ambiguous. The CDR3 extends over 15 amino acids. Trimming cost V 3 bases and J 0 bases, with 12 bases left between them. The V gene's germline CDR1 is SNHLY and CDR2 FYNNEI. The CDR3 sequence is CASSERLWSSYEQYF. CDR3 bases: TGTGCCAGCAGTGAGAGACTCTGGAGCTCCTACGAGCAGTACTTC.

This clonotype has more than one count but fewer than ten. This sequence joins TRBV5-1 and TRBJ2-1; 9 positions agree with TRBD1. CDR3 length: 13 residues. After removal of 5 bases from V and 8 bases from J, the junction contained 5 bases not matched to a gene. Germline V lookup: CDR1 SGHRS, CDR2 YFSETQ. This chain's CDR3 is CASRGQGVDEQFF. The CDR3 DNA reads as TGCGCCAGCAGGGGACAGGGAGTCGATGAGCAGTTCTTC.

This clonotype was observed many times. V is TRBV7-9 and J is TRBJ2-3; D is possibly TRBD1 (5 bases). The germline V gene has CDR1 SEHNR and CDR2 FQNEAQ (reference sequence). This CDR3 spans 14 amino acids. Trimming shortened V by 2 bases and J by 3 bases, and 9 bases separated the two germline ends. Here the CDR3 reads CASSLSAGTDTQYF. In DNA, the CDR3 is TGTGCCAGCAGCTTATCGGCAGGGACAGATACGCAGTATTTT.

The chain links TRBV7-2 to TRBJ2-2; D is ambiguous. Per germline, CDR1 SGHTA and CDR2 FQGNSA. V was cut by 6 bases and J by 2 bases, with 13 bases left in between. The CDR3 consists of 15 residues. The chain's CDR3 is CASRPLPTNTGELFF. CDR3 sequence (DNA): TGTGCCAGCAGACCCCTCCCGACAAACACCGGGGAGCTGTTTTTT.

The J gene is TRBJ1-1, the V gene TRBV7-6; D perhaps matches TRBD1 (5 bases). Germline CDR1 is SGHVS and CDR2 is FNYEAQ. V was shortened by 7 bases and J by 5 bases, with 14 bases between the two germline ends. The CDR3 spans 13 residues. The chain's CDR3 is CASTRMEGTEAFF. For the CDR3, the DNA is TGTGCCAGCACCCGAATGGAGGGGACTGAAGCTTTCTTT.

The V gene is TRBV21-1, the J gene TRBJ1-1; TRBD1, as called in the table, went unchecked against the DNA. TRBV21-1 is assigned pseudogene status. The CDR3 has 16 residues. In DNA form, the CDR3 reads TGTGCCAGCAGCAAAGGTACAGGGGGCGCTGGCACTGAAGCTTTCTTT. It specifies CASSKGTGGAGTEAFF.

This chain connects TRBV20-1 to TRBJ2-5; 9 nucleotides align to TRBD2. Per the germline V gene, CDR1 is DFQATT and CDR2 is SNEGSKA (reference sequence). The CDR3 extends over 13 amino acids. V was clipped by 6 bases and J by 2 bases; unmatched bases: 4. This CDR3 reads CSAAGLAQETQYF. As DNA, the CDR3 is TGCAGTGCCGCAGGACTAGCGCAAGAGACCCAGTACTTC.

This clonotype was seen only a few times. The gene calls are TRBV5-6 and TRBJ1-1, with D uncertain. Germline values: CDR1 SGHDT, CDR2 YYEEEE. CDR3 length: 13 residues. Trimming removed 0 bases at V and 10 bases at J, with 13 bases between. The chain's CDR3 is CASSLAKGIGAFF. The CDR3 DNA reads TGTGCCAGCAGCTTGGCTAAAGGGATAGGAGCTTTCTTT.

This clonotype came up many times. The chain has TRBV7-6 and TRBJ1-5; D is perhaps TRBD1 (5 bases). The length of the CDR3 is 14 residues. V lost 0 bases and J lost 3, with 6 bases in between. In germline, CDR1 is SGHVS, CDR2 FNYEAQ. The CDR3 here is CASSLAGLNQPQHF. CDR3 in DNA: TGTGCCAGCAGCTTAGCGGGGCTCAATCAGCCCCAGCATTTT. Full variable domain (outside the CDR3, taken from reference TRBV7-6 and TRBJ1-5): GAGVSQSPRYKVTKRGQDVALRCDPISGHVSLYWYRQALGQGPEFLTYFNYEAQQDKSGLPNDRFSAERPEGSISTLTIQRTEQRDSAMYRCASSLAGLNQPQHFGDGTRLSIL.

The chain recombines TRBV24-1 with TRBJ2-5, with 9 bases matching TRBD1. After removal of 4 bases from V and 6 bases from J, the junction contained 5 bases not matched to a gene. Per the germline V gene, CDR1 is KGHDR and CDR2 is SFDVKD. The length of the CDR3 is 14 residues. The CDR3 coding sequence is TGTGCCACCAGTGAGTCGGACAGGGGTCAGACCCAGTACTTC. It yields the protein CATSESDRGQTQYF.

This clonotype was detected a few times. The chain couples TRBV2 to TRBJ2-1; 11 nucleotides line up with TRBD2. The trim removed 6 bases at V and 2 bases at J, leaving 6 bases unmatched. The CDR3 has 16 residues. From germline, CDR1 is SNHLY and CDR2 FYNNEI. DNA for the CDR3: TGTGCCAGCAGGGGGACTAGCGGAACGACCTACAATGAGCAGTTCTTC. This codes for CASRGTSGTTYNEQFF. Combining the CDR3 with reference TRBV2 and TRBJ2-1 gives the whole variable domain EPEVTQTPSHQVTQMGQEVILRCVPISNHLYFYWYRQILGQKVEFLVSFYNNEISEKSEIFDDQFSVERPDGSNFTLKIRSTKLEDSAMYFCASRGTSGTTYNEQFFGPGTRLTVL.

This clonotype has a count of ten or more. The chain recombines TRBV14 with TRBJ2-7; 9 nucleotides match TRBD1. The junction had 17 bases not matched to a gene; V was cut back by 4 bases and J by 4 bases. This CDR3 region has 18 residues. Germline CDR1 reads SGHDN; CDR2 reads FVKESK. The CDR3 loop reads CASSPQPGQGSPWYEQYF. The CDR3 DNA reads TGTGCCAGCAGCCCACAGCCCGGACAGGGGAGTCCCTGGTACGAGCAGTACTTC.

This clonotype was found a few times. J is TRBJ2-7 and V is TRBV5-1; D ambiguous. Germline V gene data show CDR1 as SGHRS and CDR2 as YFSETQ. The CDR3 extends over 16 amino acids. With 0 bases removed from V and 0 bases from J, the gap between germline ends came to 13 bases. For the CDR3, the DNA is TGCGCCAGCAGCTTGGCGAGTGGGTTTCCCTCCTACGAGCAGTACTTC. Its protein is CASSLASGFPSYEQYF. Supplemented by reference TRBV5-1 and TRBJ2-7, the full variable domain reads KAGVTQTPRYLIKTRGQQVTLSCSPISGHRSVSWYQQTPGQGLQFLFEYFSETQRNKGNFPGRFSGRQFSNSRSEMNVSTLELGDSALYLCASSLASGFPSYEQYFGPGTRLTVT.

This clonotype was counted only a few times. The CDR3 sequence is CASSMGQMNTEAFF. In nucleotides, the CDR3 is TGTGCCAGCAGCATGGGACAGATGAACACTGAAGCTTTCTTT. The chain joins TRBV3-1 to TRBJ1-1; 7 nucleotides match TRBD1. The CDR3 is 14 amino acids. The trim removed 5 bases at V and 0 bases at J, leaving 3 bases unmatched. The germline gives CDR1 LGHDT, CDR2 YNNKEL (reference sequence).

This clonotype came up many times. The V and J genes are TRBV20-1 and TRBJ1-2; possibly TRBD1 for D (5 bases). Trimming cost V 5 bases and J 0 bases, with 13 bases left between them. The CDR3 has 14 residues. CDR1 is DFQATT, CDR2 SNEGSKA, per germline (reference sequence). Here the CDR3 DNA reads TGCAGTGCTTCTACGGACACCGCTAACTATGGCTACACCTTC. Its translation: CSASTDTANYGYTF.

The chain carries TRBV5-1 and TRBJ2-7; 13 positions match TRBD2. V dropped 0 bases and J dropped 6; count of bases not matched to a gene: 3. The CDR3 spans 15 residues. Germline V gives CDR1 SGHRS, CDR2 YFSETQ. The CDR3 DNA follows: TGCGCCAGCAGCTTGGGGACTAGCGGGAGCCTCGAGCAGTACTTC. Translation gives CASSLGTSGSLEQYF.

This clonotype was counted at least ten times. The chain employs TRBV3-1 and TRBJ2-5; TRBD2 might be the D (6 bases). CDR1 is LGHDT and CDR2 is YNNKEL in the germline V gene (reference sequence). V gave up 0 bases and J gave up 9 bases, with 17 bases separating them. This CDR3 is built from 15 residues. CDR3 in amino acids: CASSQDWVPSGAQYF. The CDR3 nucleotides read TGTGCCAGCAGCCAAGATTGGGTGCCTTCGGGGGCCCAGTACTTC.